The 29 T cell receptor beta chains below were found in one sample sequenced in a study of T cells in localized non-small cell lung cancer. Here immunoSEQ multiplex PCR was the method, and the copy in TCRdb shows in-frame clones only, minus some. The repertoire holds some 38,000 clones, around 94% seen once, with more than 5.5% in the top ten. This sample comprised peripheral blood, obtained before any cancer treatment. These TCRs come from a female donor of 60 years or more with stage I lung adenocarcinoma.

This chain connects TRBV7-9 to TRBJ1-1; D is unresolved. Germline V CDR1 and CDR2: SEHNR, FQNEAQ (reference sequence). The CDR3 spans 12 residues. V lost 2 bases and J 3 bases, leaving 4 bases between the germline ends. The CDR3: CASSLRYTEAFF. DNA for the CDR3: TGTGCCAGCAGCTTAAGGTACACTGAAGCTTTCTTT.

The J gene is TRBJ2-5, the V gene TRBV4-1; D gene ambiguous. Germline CDR1 reads MGHRA; CDR2 reads YSYEKL. The CDR3 length is 15 residues. Trimming shortened V by 1 base and J by 9 bases, and 18 bases separated the two germline ends. The CDR3 is CASSQGPRNGVAQYF. The DNA for the CDR3 is TGCGCCAGCAGCCAAGGGCCTAGGAATGGTGTGGCCCAGTACTTC.

This rearrangement joins TRBV9 to TRBJ1-1; D perhaps matches TRBD1 (5 bases). The CDR3 has 14 amino acids. Germline values: CDR1 SGDLS, CDR2 YYNGEE. With 3 bases removed from V and 6 bases from J, the gap between germline ends came to 15 bases. CDR3 in amino acids: CASSARLRDSEAFF. The CDR3 DNA is TGTGCCAGCAGCGCAAGACTCAGGGATTCTGAAGCTTTCTTT. Filled out from reference TRBV9 and TRBJ1-1, the complete variable domain reads DSGVTQTPKHLITATGQRVTLRCSPRSGDLSVYWYQQSLDQGLQFLIQYYNGEERAKGNILERFSAQQFPDLHSELNLSSLELGDSALYFCASSARLRDSEAFFGQGTRLTVV.

The rearrangement joins TRBV27 to TRBJ2-2; 7 bases align to TRBD2. V was clipped by 5 bases and J by 4 bases; unmatched bases: 31. The CDR3 runs to 23 residues. Germline lookup yields CDR1 MNHEY and CDR2 SMNVEV (reference sequence). The CDR3 DNA reads as TGTGCCAGCAGTCCCGGAGGGATTAGAATCGGTGGGGGGAGGGCACAGATCACCGGGGAGCTGTTTTTT. Its translation: CASSPGGIRIGGGRAQITGELFF.

Here the CDR3 reads CASSRAGGGTNSYNEQFF. In DNA form, the CDR3 reads TGCGCCAGCAGCAGGGCAGGGGGCGGGACTAACTCCTACAATGAGCAGTTCTTC. The rearrangement links TRBV5-1 to TRBJ2-1; D is possibly TRBD1 (8 bases). The germline CDR1 and CDR2 sequences are SGHRS and YFSETQ. V dropped 4 bases and J dropped 0 bases, with 20 bases sitting between them. The CDR3 is made up of 18 amino acids.

The V and J genes are TRBV7-8 and TRBJ2-7; D gene ambiguous. V dropped 1 base and J dropped 1 base, with 5 bases sitting between them. Germline V CDR1 and CDR2: SGHVS, FQNEAQ. This CDR3 has 13 amino acids. CDR3 nucleotide sequence: TGTGCCAGCAGCTTAGGGCCGTCCTACGAGCAGTACGTC. Protein: CASSLGPSYEQYV.

The V and J genes are TRBV6-4 and TRBJ1-2; tentative D call: TRBD1 (6 bases). The ends were cut back, 4 bases at V and 2 bases at J, with 17 bases in the middle. Looked up from germline, CDR1 is MRHNA and CDR2 is SNTAGT. The CDR3 is 16 amino acids. Here the CDR3 DNA reads TGTGCCAGCAGTGTTAGCGGGGGCGAAGTGAACTATGGCTACACCTTC. Residues: CASSVSGGEVNYGYTF.

The J gene is TRBJ2-3, the V gene TRBV7-2; 11 nucleotides agree with TRBD2. The V gene end was trimmed by 2 bases and the J gene end by 6 bases; junction bases not matched to a gene: 4. The CDR3 has 15 amino acids. The V gene's germline CDR1 is SGHTA and CDR2 FQGNSA. The DNA for the CDR3 is TGTGCCAGCAGCTTACTAGCGGGGGGCCCTGATACGCAGTATTTT. Translated, it gives CASSLLAGGPDTQYF.

The V and J genes are TRBV5-1 and TRBJ2-3; 9 bases map to TRBD2. Germline loops: CDR1 SGHRS, CDR2 YFSETQ. Trimming at V came to 4 bases and at J to 0 bases, leaving 3 bases not matched to a gene. The CDR3 runs 15 residues. The CDR3 region has the DNA TGCGCCAGCAGCCTTAGCGGGAGTAGCACAGATACGCAGTATTTT. It yields the protein CASSLSGSSTDTQYF.

V and J are TRBV7-8 and TRBJ1-1; D is perhaps TRBD1 (6 bases). CDR3 size: 16 residues. Germline V gene data show CDR1 as SGHVS and CDR2 as FQNEAQ. Trimming took 2 bases from V and 0 from J, leaving 13 bases between them. Here the CDR3 reads CASSLWDKPLNTEAFF. Written as DNA, the CDR3 is TGTGCCAGCAGCTTATGGGACAAACCCTTGAACACTGAAGCTTTCTTT.

This chain connects TRBV19 to TRBJ2-2; the match to TRBD1 covers 8 bases. The J segment lost 5 bases and the V segment lost 4 bases, leaving 3 bases of the junction unmatched. Per germline, CDR1 LNHDA and CDR2 SQIVND (reference sequence). The CDR3 spans 14 residues. The CDR3 DNA sequence: TGTGCCAGTAGTAGGACAGGGAGGACCGGGGAGCTGTTTTTT. Protein sequence: CASSRTGRTGELFF.

This rearrangement joins TRBV19 to TRBJ2-7, with D possibly matching TRBD2 (6 bases). The CDR3 loop spans 15 amino acids. Germline V gene data show CDR1 as LNHDA and CDR2 as SQIVND (reference sequence). V lost 3 bases, J lost 7 bases, and 19 bases lay in between. The CDR3 loop is CASSIRGPNGGEQYF. For the CDR3, the DNA is TGTGCCAGTAGTATCAGAGGGCCCAACGGGGGAGAGCAGTACTTC.

The chain uses TRBV2 and TRBJ2-1, with 11 bases aligning to TRBD2. This CDR3 spans 14 amino acids. Germline V gene lookup returns CDR1 SNHLY and CDR2 FYNNEI. Trimming cost V 9 bases and J 4 bases; bases outside gene matches: 5. In DNA form, the CDR3 reads TGTGCCAGTAACCGACTAGCGGGGTACAATGAGCAGTTCTTC. Translated, it gives CASNRLAGYNEQFF.

J is TRBJ2-7 and V is TRBV4-1; the D gene is possibly TRBD2 (5 bases). The CDR3 spans 17 residues. The germline CDR1 and CDR2 sequences are MGHRA and YSYEKL. Trimming pared 4 bases from V and 3 bases from J, leaving 22 bases between. The DNA for the CDR3 is TGCGCCAGCAGCCCGTCCCCCATACTAGATTCCCGCTACGAGCAGTACTTC. Protein sequence: CASSPSPILDSRYEQYF.

This sequence joins TRBV5-1 and TRBJ1-3; 7 bases are shared with TRBD1. V was clipped by 0 bases and J by 0 bases; unmatched bases: 3. This CDR3 is 16 amino acids long. Germline V gene data show CDR1 as SGHRS and CDR2 as YFSETQ. The CDR3 protein is CASSLVGDSSGNTIYF. As DNA, the CDR3 is TGCGCCAGCAGCTTGGTAGGGGACAGCTCTGGAAACACCATATATTTT.

The V gene is TRBV21-1, the J gene TRBJ1-1; the table assigns TRBD1, which was not confirmed against the DNA. TRBV21-1 is an annotated pseudogene. The CDR3 runs 14 residues. The CDR3 DNA is TGTGCCAGCAGCAAAACCCGACAGGGGGGGAAAGCTTTCTTT. Protein sequence: CASSKTRQGGKAFF.

The chain joins TRBV5-1 to TRBJ2-5, with D unresolved. Germline CDR1 and CDR2: SGHRS and YFSETQ. CDR3 length: 15 residues. The V end lost 0 bases, the J end lost 0 bases, and 9 bases lay between the germline ends. The CDR3 DNA reads TGCGCCAGCAGCTTGGGGCGGCTCAACCAAGAGACCCAGTACTTC. Translated, it gives CASSLGRLNQETQYF.

The chain is built from TRBV18 and TRBJ2-7; D is uncertain. V was cut by 3 bases and J by 6 bases, with 12 bases left in between. Germline V lookup: CDR1 KGHSH, CDR2 LQKENI. The CDR3 runs 13 residues. The CDR3 DNA follows: TGTGCCAGCTCACCTCGGAGCCAAGGCGAGCAGTACGTC. It is translated as CASSPRSQGEQYV.

The chain couples TRBV5-4 to TRBJ2-5, with TRBD2 matching over 8 bases. Per germline, CDR1 SGHNT and CDR2 YYREEE (reference sequence). After removal of 4 bases from V and 5 bases from J, the junction contained 10 bases not matched to a gene. The CDR3 runs to 15 residues. CDR3 DNA: TGTGCCAGCAGCCCTCGGGAGCGGGGGCTGGAGACCCAGTACTTC. Its translation: CASSPRERGLETQYF. The full variable domain, in which reference TRBV5-4 and TRBJ2-5 provide the parts outside the CDR3, is ETGVTQSPTHLIKTRGQQVTLRCSSQSGHNTVSWYQQALGQGPQFIFQYYREEENGRGNFPPRFSGLQFPNYSSELNVNALELDDSALYLCASSPRERGLETQYFGPGTRLLVL.

The genes are TRBV6-1 and TRBJ2-3; the match to TRBD1 covers 8 bases. The germline CDR1 and CDR2 sequences are MNHNS and SASEGT. Losses at the gene ends were 7 bases for V and 6 bases for J; bases not matched to a gene: 9. The CDR3 is 14 amino acids. For the CDR3, the DNA is TGTGCCAGCACCTTGGACAGGGCTATGGATACGCAGTATTTT. Translation: CASTLDRAMDTQYF.

CDR3 amino acids: CASVRVLLNTEAFF. The CDR3 nucleotides read TGTGCCAGCGTCAGGGTTCTCCTGAACACTGAAGCTTTCTTT. The V gene is TRBV13, the J gene TRBJ1-1, with D possibly matching TRBD1 (5 bases). V gave up 8 bases and J gave up 0 bases, with 13 bases separating them. CDR1 is PRHDT and CDR2 is FYEKMQ in the germline V gene (reference sequence). The CDR3 has 14 amino acids.

This chain joins TRBV13 and TRBJ2-1; 7 positions match TRBD2. CDR3 size: 17 residues. Per germline, CDR1 PRHDT and CDR2 FYEKMQ (reference sequence). The V and J ends lost 4 bases and 7 bases, in that order; junction bases with no gene match: 16. The CDR3 loop reads CASSSESPGLGGNEQFF. The CDR3 DNA is TGTGCCAGCAGCTCAGAATCACCGGGACTGGGGGGGAATGAGCAGTTCTTC.

The chain recombines TRBV2 with TRBJ2-5; unclear D gene. Deletions cut 7 bases from V and 2 bases from J, with 11 bases between. Germline CDR1 reads SNHLY; CDR2 reads FYNNEI. There are 13 residues in the CDR3. The CDR3: CASTDSAQETQYF. Here the CDR3 DNA reads TGTGCCAGCACCGACTCAGCACAAGAGACCCAGTACTTC.

The chain uses TRBV14 and TRBJ2-7; TRBD1 matches at 8 bases. The CDR3 has 17 residues. V shed 0 bases, J shed 4 bases, and the junction held 11 bases outside the gene matches. Germline V CDR1 and CDR2: SGHDN, FVKESK. The CDR3 coding sequence is TGTGCCAGCAGCCAAGATCTCAGCAGGGGGCTACGGTACGAGCAGTACTTC. Amino acids: CASSQDLSRGLRYEQYF.

Only one count was recorded for this clone. This rearrangement joins TRBV10-1 to TRBJ1-6; D may be TRBD1 (5 bases). Germline V gene sequence: CDR1 WNHNN, CDR2 SYGVQD (reference sequence). The V end was cut by 8 bases, the J end by 4 bases, with 15 bases between. The CDR3 is made up of 15 amino acids. The CDR3 region has the DNA TGCGCCAGCTCCCCCCGGGACGGGTATAATTCACCCCTCCACTTT. Translation: CASSPRDGYNSPLHF.

This chain connects TRBV6-1 to TRBJ1-2, with TRBD1 matching 8 bases. Germline values: CDR1 MNHNS, CDR2 SASEGT. Trimming at V came to 5 bases and at J to 7 bases, leaving 6 bases not matched to a gene. This CDR3 is 13 amino acids long. The CDR3 reads CASSPQGEAGYTF. CDR3 nucleotide sequence: TGTGCCAGCAGTCCACAGGGGGAGGCTGGCTACACCTTC.

The V call is TRBV6-4, the J call TRBJ2-2; D is undetermined. This CDR3 spans 15 amino acids. Germline values: CDR1 MRHNA, CDR2 SNTAGT. V lost 4 bases and J lost 0, with 9 bases in between. CDR3 DNA sequence: TGTGCCAGCAGTGCGTCCCGGGCGAACACCGGGGAGCTGTTTTTT. Translated: CASSASRANTGELFF.

The chain combines TRBV7-6 with TRBJ2-3, with TRBD2 matching 14 bases. Germline assignment: CDR1 SGHVS and CDR2 FNYEAQ. CDR3 size: 16 residues. V shed 4 bases, J shed 6 bases, and the junction held 6 bases outside the gene matches. CDR3 DNA sequence: TGTGCCAGCAGCTCTACGACTAGCGGGGGGGCGGATACGCAGTATTTT. It specifies CASSSTTSGGADTQYF. Looking up the rest from reference TRBV7-6 and TRBJ2-3 gives the full variable domain: GAGVSQSPRYKVTKRGQDVALRCDPISGHVSLYWYRQALGQGPEFLTYFNYEAQQDKSGLPNDRFSAERPEGSISTLTIQRTEQRDSAMYRCASSSTTSGGADTQYFGPGTRLTVL.

The chain recombines TRBV7-3 with TRBJ2-7; 8 nucleotides line up with TRBD1. The V gene's germline CDR1 is SGHTA and CDR2 FQGTGA. The CDR3 has 13 amino acids. The junction had 13 bases not matched to a gene; V was cut back by 6 bases and J by 12 bases. CDR3 residues: CASRIGTGRTWYF. The CDR3 nucleotides read TGTGCCAGCAGGATAGGGACAGGCCGGACGTGGTACTTC.